Listed here are 21 T cell receptor beta chains from one sample, sequenced in a study of T cells in women clearing cervical HPV infection. Some clones are missing from TCRdb's copy, which holds only in-frame ones; the method was immunoSEQ multiplex PCR. This listing includes about 31,000 clones. The specimen sequenced was blood buffy coat. These receptors were obtained from a woman between 18 and 70 years old with a cervical HPV16 infection that either progressed to CIN3+ or cleared (not recorded which).

Points on this clone: The CDR3 end lies 3 residues beyond the end of the read and is filled in from the germline J gene. The chain joins TRBV4-2 to TRBJ2-3; TRBD1 is a possible D gene (5 bases). The CDR3 length is 16 residues. Germline V lookup: CDR1 LGHNA, CDR2 YNFKEQ. V gave up 0 bases and J gave up 2 bases, with 12 bases separating them. The CDR3 protein is CASSQDRGGYTDTQYF. The sequenced part of the CDR3 DNA is TGTGCCAGCAGCCAAGATAGGGGCGGCTACACAGATACG.

In the case of this clone: One end of the junction does not line up with germline, which may come from a read error. CDR3 DNA (partial): TGTGCTAGCAGCCCAGGGGGGTACAATGAG. It encodes CASSPGGYNE. The complete CDR3 reads CASSPGGYNEQFF. J is TRBJ2-1 and V is TRBV7-7; perhaps TRBD1 as D (7 bases). Sequencing ends 3 residues short of the CDR3 end; the germline J gene provides the rest. The germline gives CDR1 SSHAT, CDR2 FNYEAQ (reference sequence). The CDR3 has 13 residues.

A word on this clone: The read gets to within 3 residues of the CDR3 end, and the germline J gene fills in the rest. The genes are TRBV6-2 or TRBV6-3 and TRBJ1-2; TRBD1 might be the D (6 bases). Germline CDR1 MNHEY, CDR2 SVGEGT. CDR3 length: 15 residues. The CDR3 is CASSYSRAGADTYTF. The CDR3 bases that were read are TGTGCCAGCAGTTACTCGAGGGCAGGGGCAGATACC.

In regard to this clone: At one boundary the junction diverges from the germline segment, which might be a read error. The read stops 3 residues short of the end of the CDR3; the missing end is completed from the germline J gene. The sample holds other DNA sequences that translate to the same CDR3. The chain is built from TRBV30 and TRBJ1-3; possibly TRBD1 for D (5 bases). Germline assignment: CDR1 GTSNPN and CDR2 SVGIG (reference sequence). This CDR3 has 11 residues. The sequenced CDR3 bases are TGTGCCTGGATCCCCATGGACACA. Its translation: CAWIPMDT. The complete CDR3 sequence is CAWIPMDTIYF.

In regard to this clone: The sequence runs out 3 residues before the end of the CDR3; the remainder is reconstructed from the germline J gene. The rearrangement uses TRBV13 and TRBJ1-1, with D perhaps matching TRBD1 (5 bases). The length of the CDR3 is 14 residues. V was cut by 5 bases and J by 1 base, with 11 bases left in between. Germline assignment: CDR1 PRHDT and CDR2 FYEKMQ (reference sequence). The DNA read from the CDR3 is TGTGCCAGCAGCCCATGGCAGGGGAACACTGAA. Residues: CASSPWQGNTE. The entire CDR3 is CASSPWQGNTEAFF.

Comment on this clone: Read data end 3 residues before the CDR3 end; the end is taken from the germline J gene. The chain combines TRBV29-1 with TRBJ1-1; D possibly corresponds to TRBD1 (6 bases). This CDR3 has 11 residues. CDR1 SQVTM and CDR2 ANQGSEA come from the germline V gene. The CDR3 bases that were read are TGCAGCGCTAGGACAGCAATAGAA. It specifies CSARTAIE. From start to end, the CDR3 is CSARTAIEAFF.

About this clone itself: The sequence runs out 3 residues before the end of the CDR3; the remainder is reconstructed from the germline J gene. V is TRBV20-1 and J is TRBJ2-7; the match to TRBD1 covers 7 bases. Trimming at V came to 5 bases and at J to 6 bases, leaving 13 bases not matched to a gene. This CDR3 contains 14 residues. Germline V lookup: CDR1 DFQATT, CDR2 SNEGSKA (reference sequence). The part of the CDR3 DNA that was read is TGCAGTGCTGTATATTCGGACAGGCTCGGCGAG. This sequence encodes CSAVYSDRLGE. The whole CDR3 sequence reads CSAVYSDRLGEQYF.

Note on this clone: Read coverage stops 3 residues before the CDR3 terminus; the germline J gene supplies the remainder. The V and J genes are TRBV20-1 and TRBJ1-4; the D is unclear. This CDR3 spans 15 amino acids. Germline V CDR1 and CDR2: DFQATT, SNEGSKA (reference sequence). V was trimmed by 3 bases and J by 0 bases, leaving 11 bases between them. The sequenced part of the CDR3 DNA is TGCAGTGCTAGCGGCGGGCAAGCAACTAATGAAAAA. Its protein is CSASGGQATNEK. From start to end, the CDR3 is CSASGGQATNEKLFF.

Turning to this clone: Coverage ceases 3 residues before the CDR3 finishes, and the germline J gene fills in the end. The V call is TRBV7-3, the J call TRBJ2-3; TRBD2 matches 8 bases. J lost 4 bases, V lost 5 bases, and 11 bases had no gene match. CDR1 and CDR2 from the germline V gene are SGHTA and FQGTGA. There are 16 residues in the CDR3. CDR3 DNA (partial): TGTGCCAGCAGCGCCAACGGGGGGGCTAGGCCAGATACG. Its protein product is CASSANGGARPDT. The whole CDR3 region reads CASSANGGARPDTQYF.

The CDR3 sequence is CASSLVKGTEAFF. CDR3 DNA (partial): TGTGCCAGCAGCTTGGTCAAGGGCACTGAA. The chain combines TRBV7-2 with TRBJ1-1; D is undetermined. The read is 3 residues too short to cover the CDR3 end, so that end is filled in from the germline J gene. V dropped 3 bases and J dropped 4 bases, with 9 bases sitting between them. CDR1 is SGHTA, CDR2 FQGNSA, per germline. CDR3 length: 13 amino acids.

On this clone itself: The sequence runs out 3 residues before the end of the CDR3; the remainder is reconstructed from the germline J gene. This CDR3 is also generated by other DNA sequences in the sample. The chain carries TRBV7-2 and TRBJ1-3; 9 nucleotides line up with TRBD1. This CDR3 is built from 15 residues. J was trimmed by 2 bases and V by 6 bases; bases with no gene match: 5. Germline CDR1 and CDR2: SGHTA and FQGNSA. The part of the CDR3 DNA that was read is TGTGCCAGCAGTAAAACAGGGGGCACTGGAAACACC. Translating gives CASSKTGGTGNT. The whole CDR3 sequence reads CASSKTGGTGNTIYF.

About this clone: The sequenced fragment ends 3 residues before the CDR3 boundary, so the rest is inferred from the germline J gene. The chain recombines TRBV4-1 with TRBJ1-5; possibly TRBD1 for D (6 bases). CDR1 and CDR2 (germline): MGHRA, YSYEKL. The CDR3 length is 16 residues. Trimming shortened V by 4 bases and J by 0 bases, and 13 bases separated the two germline ends. The CDR3 DNA, read in part, is TGCGCCAGCAGCCCCCGAGGGGGGGGTAGCAATCAGCCC. This gives the protein CASSPRGGGSNQP. In full, the CDR3 reads CASSPRGGGSNQPQHF.

Turning to this clone: The read gets to within 3 residues of the CDR3 end, and the germline J gene fills in the rest. The chain combines TRBV7-3 with TRBJ1-3; D remains ambiguous. Per the germline V gene, CDR1 is SGHTA and CDR2 is FQGTGA. V was pared by 4 bases and J by 0 bases, with 13 bases between. The CDR3 contains 16 residues. The CDR3 reads CASSCWPSSSGNTIYF. Incomplete CDR3 DNA: TGTGCCAGCAGCTGCTGGCCATCTTCCTCTGGAAACACC.

About this clone: The missing CDR3 end, 3 residues past where the read stops, is filled in from the germline J gene. The chain uses TRBV28 and TRBJ2-7; 7 nucleotides match TRBD2. This CDR3 has 12 residues. The germline V gene encodes CDR1 MDHEN and CDR2 SYDVKM. Trimming took 7 bases from V and 3 from J; bases not matched to a gene: 3. CDR3 region: CASTSGHYEQYF. CDR3 DNA (partial): TGTGCCAGCACTAGCGGACACTACGAG.

Comments on this clone: The CDR3 end falls 3 residues outside the read, so it is completed with the germline J gene. V and J are TRBV18 and TRBJ1-2, with a possible D match to TRBD1 (5 bases). The CDR3 runs to 14 residues. CDR1 and CDR2 (germline): KGHSH, LQKENI. The CDR3 reads CASSPRGGDYDYTF. The DNA read from the CDR3 is TGTGCCAGCTCACCACGGGGGGGGGATTACGAC.

Regarding this clone: The read stops 3 residues short of the end of the CDR3; the missing end is completed from the germline J gene. The chain links TRBV18 to TRBJ2-1; 9 bases agree with TRBD2. Losses at the gene ends were 1 base for V and 0 bases for J; bases not matched to a gene: 7. This CDR3 spans 18 amino acids. Germline V gene lookup returns CDR1 KGHSH and CDR2 LQKENI. The CDR3 bases that were read are TGTGCCAGCTCACCACGGGGCGGGGGGGCCGCCTCCTACAATGAG. Translation: CASSPRGGGAASYNE. The full CDR3 reads CASSPRGGGAASYNEQFF.

On this clone itself: The observed sequence ends 3 residues before the CDR3 terminus, with the missing tail filled in from the germline J gene. The chain employs TRBV5-6 and TRBJ1-1; possibly TRBD1 for D (5 bases). V was cut by 3 bases and J by 3 bases, with 15 bases left in between. Germline V gene lookup returns CDR1 SGHDT and CDR2 YYEEEE. This CDR3 has 15 amino acids. The CDR3 sequence: CASSSMMQGDTEAFF. CDR3 DNA, as far as it was read: TGTGCCAGCAGCTCGATGATGCAGGGCGACACTGAA.

As regards this clone: The read ends 3 residues shy of where the CDR3 ends; the end is completed using the germline J gene. This rearrangement joins TRBV12-3 or TRBV12-4 to TRBJ2-1; 14 bases map to TRBD2. This CDR3 is built from 17 residues. V was clipped by 6 bases and J by 0 bases; unmatched bases: 4. The CDR3 reads CASRTGLAGASYNEQFF. The sequenced CDR3 bases are TGTGCCAGCAGAACGGGACTAGCGGGGGCCTCCTACAATGAG.

Concerning this clone: The observed sequence ends 3 residues before the CDR3 terminus, with the missing tail filled in from the germline J gene. This rearrangement joins TRBV20-1 to TRBJ2-6; perhaps TRBD1 as D (5 bases). Trimming removed 6 bases at V and 2 bases at J, with 5 bases between. The V gene's germline CDR1 is DFQATT and CDR2 SNEGSKA (reference sequence). This CDR3 contains 12 residues. The CDR3 reads CSAGAGANVLTF. The part of the CDR3 DNA that was read is TGCAGTGCAGGGGCTGGGGCCAACGTC.

The part of the CDR3 DNA that was read is TGTGCCAGTAGTATGAGTAGGGCTCAAGAGACG. It yields the protein CASSMSRAQET. The whole CDR3 protein is CASSMSRAQETQYF. The J gene is TRBJ2-3, the V gene TRBV19; D remains ambiguous. The read halts 3 residues ahead of the CDR3 end, with the missing end drawn from the germline J gene. Germline-derived CDR1 and CDR2 are LNHDA and SQIVND (reference sequence). The CDR3 is 14 residues long.

As regards this clone: The sequence runs out 3 residues before the end of the CDR3; the remainder is reconstructed from the germline J gene. The chain carries TRBV7-3 and TRBJ2-3; no firm D call. Germline assignment: CDR1 SGHTA and CDR2 FQGTGA. The CDR3 contains 13 residues. CDR3 sequence: CASSSERGGTQYF. The CDR3 bases that were read are TGTGCCAGCAGCTCCGAGAGAGGCGGCACG.